The clone carrying this T cell receptor beta chain was detected a few times. The data derive from a study of metastatic and nonmetastatic thyroid tumors. Treatment of any kind had been given to no patient before thyroid surgery. The CDR3 loop spans 15 amino acids. V lost 3 bases and J 0 bases, leaving 9 bases between the germline ends. Looked up from germline, CDR1 is LNHDA and CDR2 is SQIVND (reference sequence). MiXCR re-clonotyped the PCR reads for TCRdb. The sample consists of roughly 55,000 clones, 16% of them appearing once. The sample taken for sequencing was blood. The sequence came from a male donor with papillary thyroid cancer or a benign thyroid nodule (not recorded which). Some clones in this sample may be carry-over from other donors' samples. The rearrangement joins TRBV19 to TRBJ1-5; D gene unclear. In DNA, the CDR3 is TGTGCCAGTAGTATCACGGCGTATAGCAATCAGCCCCAGCATTTT. It yields the protein CASSITAYSNQPQHF.